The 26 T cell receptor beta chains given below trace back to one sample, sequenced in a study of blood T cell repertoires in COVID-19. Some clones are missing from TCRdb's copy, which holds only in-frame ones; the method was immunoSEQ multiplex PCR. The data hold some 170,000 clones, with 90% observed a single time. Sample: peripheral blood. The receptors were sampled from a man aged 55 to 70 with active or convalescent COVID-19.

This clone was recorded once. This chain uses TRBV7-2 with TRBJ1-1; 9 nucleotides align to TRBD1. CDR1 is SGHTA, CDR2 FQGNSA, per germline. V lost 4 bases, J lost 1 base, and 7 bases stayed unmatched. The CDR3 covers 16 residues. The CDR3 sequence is CASSYNTGQGNTEAFF. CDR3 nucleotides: TGTGCCAGCAGCTATAATACGGGACAGGGGAACACTGAAGCTTTCTTT.

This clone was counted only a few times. CDR3 in DNA: TGTGCCAGTAGTATTCTAGCGGGAGTTGGGAACGGGGAGCTGTTTTTT. Encoded protein: CASSILAGVGNGELFF. This chain links TRBV19 with TRBJ2-2, with 10 bases aligning to TRBD2. The CDR3 contains 16 residues. The ends lost 3 bases at V and 7 bases at J; junction bases unmatched: 8. CDR1 and CDR2 from the germline V gene are LNHDA and SQIVND (reference sequence).

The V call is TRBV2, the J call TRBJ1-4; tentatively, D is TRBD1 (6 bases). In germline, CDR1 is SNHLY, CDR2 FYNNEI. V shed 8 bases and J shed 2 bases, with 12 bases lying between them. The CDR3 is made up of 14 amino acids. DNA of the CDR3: TGTGCCAGCCTAACAGGGACCACTAATGAAAAACTGTTTTTT. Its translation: CASLTGTTNEKLFF.

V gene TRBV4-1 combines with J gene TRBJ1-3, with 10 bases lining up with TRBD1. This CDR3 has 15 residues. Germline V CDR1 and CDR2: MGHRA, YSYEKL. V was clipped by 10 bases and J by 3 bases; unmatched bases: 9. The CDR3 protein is CATTEGTGDGNTIYF. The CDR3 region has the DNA TGCGCCACTACGGAGGGGACAGGGGATGGAAACACCATATATTTT.

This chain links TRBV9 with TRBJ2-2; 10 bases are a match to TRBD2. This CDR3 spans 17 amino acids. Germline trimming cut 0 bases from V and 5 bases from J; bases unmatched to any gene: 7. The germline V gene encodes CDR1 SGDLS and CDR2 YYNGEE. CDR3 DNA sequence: TGTGCCAGCAGCGTAGGAGCGGGAGGGCCGGGGACCGGGGAGCTGTTTTTT. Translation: CASSVGAGGPGTGELFF. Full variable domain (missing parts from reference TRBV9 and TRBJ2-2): DSGVTQTPKHLITATGQRVTLRCSPRSGDLSVYWYQQSLDQGLQFLIQYYNGEERAKGNILERFSAQQFPDLHSELNLSSLELGDSALYFCASSVGAGGPGTGELFFGEGSRLTVL.

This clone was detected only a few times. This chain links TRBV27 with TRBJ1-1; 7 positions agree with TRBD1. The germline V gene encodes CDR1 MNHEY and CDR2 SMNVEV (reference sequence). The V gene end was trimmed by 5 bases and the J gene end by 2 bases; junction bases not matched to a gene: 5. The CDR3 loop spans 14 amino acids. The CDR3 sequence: CASSPGQFNTEAFF. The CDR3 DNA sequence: TGTGCCAGCAGTCCGGGACAGTTCAACACTGAAGCTTTCTTT.

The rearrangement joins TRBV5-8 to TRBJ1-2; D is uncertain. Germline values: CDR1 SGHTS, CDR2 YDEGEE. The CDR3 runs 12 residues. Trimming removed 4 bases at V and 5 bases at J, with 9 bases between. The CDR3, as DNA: TGTGCCAGCAGCACGGTTCCATATGGCTACACCTTC. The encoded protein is CASSTVPYGYTF.

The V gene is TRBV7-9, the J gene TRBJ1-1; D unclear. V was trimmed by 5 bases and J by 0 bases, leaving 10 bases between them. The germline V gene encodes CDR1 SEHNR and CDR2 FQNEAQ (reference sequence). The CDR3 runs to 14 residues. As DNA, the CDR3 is TGTGCCAGCAGCGCCGACATCATGAACACTGAAGCTTTCTTT. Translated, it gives CASSADIMNTEAFF.

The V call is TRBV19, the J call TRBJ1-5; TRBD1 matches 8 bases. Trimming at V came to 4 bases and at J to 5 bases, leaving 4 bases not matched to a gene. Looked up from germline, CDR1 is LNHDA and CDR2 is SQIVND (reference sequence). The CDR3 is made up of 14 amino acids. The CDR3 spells CASSTGQGYQPQHF. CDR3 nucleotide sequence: TGTGCCAGTAGTACAGGACAGGGCTATCAGCCCCAGCATTTT.

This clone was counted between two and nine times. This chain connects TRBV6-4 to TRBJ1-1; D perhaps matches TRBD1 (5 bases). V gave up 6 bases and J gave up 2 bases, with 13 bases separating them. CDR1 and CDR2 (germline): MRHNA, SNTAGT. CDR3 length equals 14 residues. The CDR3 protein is CASRKTTVNTEAFF. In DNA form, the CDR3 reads TGTGCCAGCAGGAAGACGACAGTAAACACTGAAGCTTTCTTT.

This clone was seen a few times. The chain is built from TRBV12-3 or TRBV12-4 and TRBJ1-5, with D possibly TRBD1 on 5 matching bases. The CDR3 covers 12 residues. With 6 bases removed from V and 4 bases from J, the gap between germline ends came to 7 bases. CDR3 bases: TGTGCCAGCAGGTCAGGGAATCAGCCCCAGCATTTT. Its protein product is CASRSGNQPQHF.

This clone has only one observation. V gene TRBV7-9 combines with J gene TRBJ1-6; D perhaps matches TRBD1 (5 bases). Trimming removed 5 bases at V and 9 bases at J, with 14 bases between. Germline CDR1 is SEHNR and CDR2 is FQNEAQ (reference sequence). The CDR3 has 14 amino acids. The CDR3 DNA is TGTGCCAGCAGCCCTGGGACTGTACTTTCACCCCTCCACTTT. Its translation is CASSPGTVLSPLHF.

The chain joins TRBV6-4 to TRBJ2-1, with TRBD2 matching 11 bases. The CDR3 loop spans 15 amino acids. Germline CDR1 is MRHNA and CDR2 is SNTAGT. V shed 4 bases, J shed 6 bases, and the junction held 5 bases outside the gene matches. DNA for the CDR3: TGTGCCAGCAGTGTTCATAGCGGGAGGGCCAATGAGCAGTTCTTC. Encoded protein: CASSVHSGRANEQFF.

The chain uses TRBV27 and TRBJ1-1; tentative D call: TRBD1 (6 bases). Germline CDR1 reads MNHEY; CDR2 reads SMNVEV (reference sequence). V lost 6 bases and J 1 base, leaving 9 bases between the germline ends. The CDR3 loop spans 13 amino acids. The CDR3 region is CASRETGNTEAFF. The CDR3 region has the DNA TGTGCCAGCAGGGAGACAGGGAACACTGAAGCTTTCTTT.

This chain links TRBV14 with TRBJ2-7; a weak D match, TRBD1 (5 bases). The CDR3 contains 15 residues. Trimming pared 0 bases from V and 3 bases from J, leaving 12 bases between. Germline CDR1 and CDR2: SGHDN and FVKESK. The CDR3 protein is CASSQDWGRVYEQYF. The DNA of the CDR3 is TGTGCCAGCAGCCAAGATTGGGGCAGGGTCTACGAGCAGTACTTC. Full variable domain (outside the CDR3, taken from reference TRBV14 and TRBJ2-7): EAGVTQFPSHSVIEKGQTVTLRCDPISGHDNLYWYRRVMGKEIKFLLHFVKESKQDESGMPNNRFLAERTGGTYSTLKVQPAELEDSGVYFCASSQDWGRVYEQYFGPGTRLTVT.

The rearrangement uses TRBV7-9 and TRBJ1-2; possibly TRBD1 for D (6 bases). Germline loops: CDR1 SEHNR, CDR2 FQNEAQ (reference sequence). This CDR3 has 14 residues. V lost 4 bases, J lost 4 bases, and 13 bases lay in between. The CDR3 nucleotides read TGTGCCAGCAGCTCCCAAGGGGGAGTCTATGGCTACACCTTC. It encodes CASSSQGGVYGYTF.

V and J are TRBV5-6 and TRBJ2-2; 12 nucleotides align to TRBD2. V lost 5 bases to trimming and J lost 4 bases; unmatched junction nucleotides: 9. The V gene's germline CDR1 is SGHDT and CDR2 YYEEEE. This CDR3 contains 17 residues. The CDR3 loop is CASSHRTSGVSTGELFF. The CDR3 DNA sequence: TGTGCCAGCAGTCACCGGACTAGCGGGGTTAGCACCGGGGAGCTGTTTTTT.

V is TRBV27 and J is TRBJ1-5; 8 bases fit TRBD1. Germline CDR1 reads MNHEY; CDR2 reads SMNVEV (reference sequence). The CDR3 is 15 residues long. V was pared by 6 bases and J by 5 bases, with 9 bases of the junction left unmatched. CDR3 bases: TGTGCCAGCAGAGGGGCGCAGGGGGCTCATCAGCCCCAGCATTTT. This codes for CASRGAQGAHQPQHF.

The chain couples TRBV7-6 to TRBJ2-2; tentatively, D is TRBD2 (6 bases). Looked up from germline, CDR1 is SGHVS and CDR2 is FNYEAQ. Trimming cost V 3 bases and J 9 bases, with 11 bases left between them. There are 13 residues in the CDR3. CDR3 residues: CASSFRESRELFF. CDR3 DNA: TGTGCCAGCAGCTTCCGGGAGTCCCGGGAGCTGTTTTTT.

The CDR3 loop is CASGTNYEQYF. The CDR3 bases are TGTGCCAGCGGGACTAACTACGAGCAGTACTTC. The chain carries TRBV6-5 and TRBJ2-7, with 7 bases fitting TRBD2. V lost 8 bases, J lost 3 bases, and 1 base stayed unmatched. There are 11 residues in the CDR3. The V gene's germline CDR1 is MNHEY and CDR2 SVGAGI.

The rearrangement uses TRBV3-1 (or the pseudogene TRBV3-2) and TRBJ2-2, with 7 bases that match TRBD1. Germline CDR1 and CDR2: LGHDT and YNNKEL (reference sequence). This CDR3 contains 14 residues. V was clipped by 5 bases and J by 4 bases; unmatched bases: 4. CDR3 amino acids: CASSYRGSTGELFF. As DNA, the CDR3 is TGTGCCAGCAGCTACAGGGGCAGCACCGGGGAGCTGTTTTTT.

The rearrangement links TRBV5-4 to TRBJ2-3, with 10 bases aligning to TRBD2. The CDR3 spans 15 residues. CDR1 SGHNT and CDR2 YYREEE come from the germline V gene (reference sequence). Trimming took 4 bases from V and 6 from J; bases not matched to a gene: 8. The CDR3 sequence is CASSRTSGYFDTQYF. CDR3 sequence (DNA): TGTGCCAGCAGCAGGACTAGCGGTTATTTTGATACGCAGTATTTT. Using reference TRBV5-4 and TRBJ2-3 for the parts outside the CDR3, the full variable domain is ETGVTQSPTHLIKTRGQQVTLRCSSQSGHNTVSWYQQALGQGPQFIFQYYREEENGRGNFPPRFSGLQFPNYSSELNVNALELDDSALYLCASSRTSGYFDTQYFGPGTRLTVL.

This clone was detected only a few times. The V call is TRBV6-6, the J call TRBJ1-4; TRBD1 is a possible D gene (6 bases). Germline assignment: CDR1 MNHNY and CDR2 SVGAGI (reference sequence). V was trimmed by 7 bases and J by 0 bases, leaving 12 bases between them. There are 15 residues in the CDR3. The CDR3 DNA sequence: TGTGCCAGCAATATACAGGGAGCAACTAATGAAAAACTGTTTTTT. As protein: CASNIQGATNEKLFF.

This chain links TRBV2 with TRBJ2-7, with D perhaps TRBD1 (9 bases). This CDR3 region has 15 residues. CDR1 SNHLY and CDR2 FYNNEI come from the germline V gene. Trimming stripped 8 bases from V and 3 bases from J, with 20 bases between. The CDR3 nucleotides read TGTGCCAGCCTCCGGGGGGGACAGGGAAGCTACGAGCAGTACTTC. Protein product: CASLRGGQGSYEQYF.

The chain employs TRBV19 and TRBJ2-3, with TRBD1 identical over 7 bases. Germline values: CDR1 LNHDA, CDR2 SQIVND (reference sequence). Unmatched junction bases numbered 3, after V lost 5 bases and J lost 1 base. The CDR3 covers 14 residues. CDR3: CASSPGTGTDTQYF. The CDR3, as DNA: TGTGCCAGTAGTCCTGGGACAGGCACAGATACGCAGTATTTT.

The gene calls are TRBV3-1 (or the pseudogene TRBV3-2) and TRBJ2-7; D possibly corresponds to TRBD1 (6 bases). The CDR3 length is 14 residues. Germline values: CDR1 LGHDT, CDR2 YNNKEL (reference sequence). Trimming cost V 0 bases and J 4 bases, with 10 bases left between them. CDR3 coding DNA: TGTGCCAGCAGCCAAGATTCAGGGGAGTACGAGCAGTACTTC. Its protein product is CASSQDSGEYEQYF.